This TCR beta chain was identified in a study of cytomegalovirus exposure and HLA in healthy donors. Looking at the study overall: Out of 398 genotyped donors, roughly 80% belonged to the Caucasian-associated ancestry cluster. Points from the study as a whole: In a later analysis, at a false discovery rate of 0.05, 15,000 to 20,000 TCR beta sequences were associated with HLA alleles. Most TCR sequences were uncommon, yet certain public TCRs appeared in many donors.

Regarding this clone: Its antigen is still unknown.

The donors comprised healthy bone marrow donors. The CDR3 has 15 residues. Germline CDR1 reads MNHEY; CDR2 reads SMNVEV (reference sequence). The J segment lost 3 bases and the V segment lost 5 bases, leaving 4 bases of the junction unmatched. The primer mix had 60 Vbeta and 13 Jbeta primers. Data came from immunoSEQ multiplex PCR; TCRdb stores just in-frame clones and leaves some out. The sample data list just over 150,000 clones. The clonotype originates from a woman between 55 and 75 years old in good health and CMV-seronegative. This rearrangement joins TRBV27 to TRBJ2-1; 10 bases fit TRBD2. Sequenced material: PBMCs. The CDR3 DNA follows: TGTGCCAGCAGTCAAAGCGGGAGGGGCTACAATGAGCAGTTCTTC. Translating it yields CASSQSGRGYNEQFF.